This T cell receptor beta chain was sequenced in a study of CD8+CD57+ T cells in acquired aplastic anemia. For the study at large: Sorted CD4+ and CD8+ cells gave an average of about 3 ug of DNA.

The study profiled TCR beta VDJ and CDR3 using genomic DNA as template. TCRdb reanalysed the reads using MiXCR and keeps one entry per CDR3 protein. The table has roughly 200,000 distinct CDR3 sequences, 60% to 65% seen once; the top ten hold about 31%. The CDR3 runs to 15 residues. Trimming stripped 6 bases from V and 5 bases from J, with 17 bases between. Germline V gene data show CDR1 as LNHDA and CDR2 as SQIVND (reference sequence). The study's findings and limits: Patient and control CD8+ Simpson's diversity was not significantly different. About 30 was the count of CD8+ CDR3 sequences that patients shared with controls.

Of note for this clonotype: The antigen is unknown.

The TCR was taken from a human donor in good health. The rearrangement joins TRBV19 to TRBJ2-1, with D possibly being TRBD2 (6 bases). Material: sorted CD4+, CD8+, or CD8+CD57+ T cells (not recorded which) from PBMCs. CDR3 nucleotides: TGTGCCAGTAGCCGTGGACGGGGGTACCACAATGAGCAGTTCTTC. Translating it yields CASSRGRGYHNEQFF.